This TCR beta chain was sequenced during a study of blood T cell repertoires in COVID-19. As for the study in general: Samples of COVID-19 (acute and convalescent) were obtained from the United States, Italy and Spain. From T cells, B-cell-depleted T cells, or PBMCs came the material, which was cDNA or gDNA.

V shed 3 bases and J 3 bases; nucleotides not matched to a gene: 6. The germline CDR1 and CDR2 sequences are MGHRA and YSYEKL. The CDR3 spans 15 residues. Those enrolled, adults aged about 18 to 95 years, came from about two dozen US areas. Authors' data handling: Counts of nucleated cells, estimated from reference gene primer amplification, were obtained. Using immunoSEQ multiplex PCR, the repertoire was profiled, and TCRdb retains in-frame clones only, with some absent. V and J calls and clone size are as listed in that table; D and trimming were resolved from the DNA. The sample shows roughly 200,000 clones, 87% of them seen only once.

This rearrangement joins TRBV4-1 to TRBJ2-7; 9 nucleotides align to TRBD2. The TCR sequence derives from a man between 18 and 29 years old with acute COVID-19. The specimen sequenced was PBMCs or T cells enriched from blood (not recorded which). In DNA, the CDR3 is TGCGCCAGCAGCCACGCCAGCGGGGGGAACTACGAGCAGTACTTC. It is translated as CASSHASGGNYEQYF.